Below are 5 T cell receptor beta chains sequenced from a single sample in a study of response to subunit inactivated influenza vaccine. TCRdb reprocessed the RT-PCR reads with MiXCR, giving one entry per CDR3 protein. The data show around 790,000 distinct CDR3 sequences, 21% seen once. This material consisted of PBMCs from blood, taken around 5 days after vaccination. These TCRs come from a man in his fifties or sixties who received an inactivated influenza vaccine.

This clonotype has a count of ten or more. This chain connects TRBV12-3 or TRBV12-4 to TRBJ2-2; tentative D call: TRBD1 (6 bases). This CDR3 has 15 amino acids. With 6 bases removed from V and 4 bases from J, the gap between germline ends came to 15 bases. The CDR3 loop is CASRGAGRSTGELFF. The CDR3 region has the DNA TGTGCCAGCAGGGGGGCAGGAAGGTCCACCGGGGAGCTGTTTTTT.

This clonotype was counted only a few times. V usage is TRBV20-1 and J usage is TRBJ2-7, with D perhaps matching TRBD1 or TRBD2 (5 bases each). V dropped 0 bases and J dropped 3 bases, with 15 bases sitting between them. The CDR3 has 15 amino acids. The germline CDR1 and CDR2 sequences are DFQATT and SNEGSKA (reference sequence). The CDR3 loop is CSARDVWGTDYEQYF. DNA for the CDR3: TGCAGTGCTAGAGATGTCTGGGGGACGGACTACGAGCAGTACTTC.

This clonotype was seen a few times. This sequence joins TRBV24-1 and TRBJ2-1; D assignment may be TRBD1 or TRBD2 (6 bases each). Germline V CDR1 and CDR2: KGHDR, SFDVKD. There are 16 residues in the CDR3. V was shortened by 0 bases and J by 2 bases, with 10 bases between the two germline ends. The CDR3 here is CATSDLWGATYNEQFF. CDR3 nucleotide sequence: TGTGCCACCAGTGATTTGTGGGGGGCTACCTACAATGAGCAGTTCTTC.

The J gene is TRBJ1-1, the V gene TRBV15, with D possibly being TRBD1 (5 bases). This CDR3 is 18 amino acids long. Germline values: CDR1 LNHNV, CDR2 YYDKDF (reference sequence). Trimming took off 5 bases at V and 0 bases at J, with 22 bases between the two ends. The CDR3 here is CATSAKAGLPPMNTEAFF. The CDR3 bases are TGTGCCACCAGCGCGAAGGCAGGGTTGCCCCCCATGAACACTGAAGCTTTCTTT.

This clonotype was counted between two and nine times. The rearrangement joins TRBV7-2 to TRBJ2-5; 9 bases fit TRBD1. The CDR3 spans 15 residues. With V trimmed by 3 bases and J by 4 bases, 6 bases remained unmatched. Germline-derived CDR1 and CDR2 are SGHTA and FQGNSA. CDR3 residues: CASSFWTGVGETQYF. CDR3 bases: TGTGCCAGCAGCTTCTGGACAGGGGTGGGAGAGACCCAGTACTTC.